These 22 T cell receptor beta chains were all obtained from the same sample, sequenced in a study of shared clonotypes between healthy human individuals. Profiling relied on immunoSEQ multiplex PCR, and the TCRdb table lists in-frame clones only, not all of them. The sample contains fewer than 1.4 million clones, more than 75% of which appear only once. The sample taken for sequencing was memory CD4+ T cells from PBMCs. Subset noted: CD45RA-negative fraction. The receptors derive from a man in his late teens or twenties in good health. Some clones in this sample may be carry-over from other donors' samples.

The chain carries TRBV7-8 and TRBJ2-1; D not resolved. The CDR3 sequence is 11 residues long. V was shortened by 8 bases and J by 10 bases, with 12 bases between the two germline ends. Germline CDR1 is SGHVS and CDR2 is FQNEAQ. The CDR3 protein is CASRLASEQFF. The DNA for the CDR3 is TGTGCCAGCCGCCTGGCTTCCGAGCAGTTCTTC. Combining the CDR3 with reference TRBV7-8 and TRBJ2-1 gives the whole variable domain GAGVSQSPRYKVAKRGQDVALRCDPISGHVSLFWYQQALGQGPEFLTYFQNEAQLDKSGLPSDRFFAERPEGSVSTLKIQRTQQEDSAVYLCASRLASEQFFGPGTRLTVL.

This chain uses TRBV28 with TRBJ2-5; the D is unclear. The CDR3 runs to 10 residues. Trimming left V 8 bases short and J 6 bases short, with 7 bases between. Germline CDR1 MDHEN, CDR2 SYDVKM. CDR3: CASGVKTQYF. The CDR3 DNA reads as TGTGCCAGCGGGGTAAAGACCCAGTACTTC. Based on the CDR3 plus reference TRBV28 and TRBJ2-5, the full variable domain is DVKVTQSSRYLVKRTGEKVFLECVQDMDHENMFWYRQDPGLGLRLIYFSYDVKMKEKGDIPEGYSVSREKKERFSLILESASTNQTSMYLCASGVKTQYFGPGTRLLVL.

This clone was counted between two and nine times. The rearrangement uses TRBV5-4 and TRBJ2-2, with 7 bases identical to TRBD1. Germline lookup yields CDR1 SGHNT and CDR2 YYREEE (reference sequence). This CDR3 contains 15 residues. J was trimmed by 2 bases and V by 3 bases; bases with no gene match: 4. The CDR3 DNA follows: TGTGCCAGCAGCTCGGGACAGCCCAACACCGGGGAGCTGTTTTTT. This codes for CASSSGQPNTGELFF. The variable domain in full, with the rest retrieved from reference TRBV5-4 and TRBJ2-2, is ETGVTQSPTHLIKTRGQQVTLRCSSQSGHNTVSWYQQALGQGPQFIFQYYREEENGRGNFPPRFSGLQFPNYSSELNVNALELDDSALYLCASSSGQPNTGELFFGEGSRLTVL.

Comments on this clone: The sample carries other DNA sequences with the same CDR3. The genes are TRBV5-1 and TRBJ2-7; TRBD2 matches at 12 bases. This CDR3 comprises 15 residues. The V gene's germline CDR1 is SGHRS and CDR2 YFSETQ. Trimming took 4 bases from V and 2 from J; bases not matched to a gene: 4. CDR3 residues: CASSPRTSGAYEQYF. CDR3 bases: TGCGCCAGCAGCCCACGGACTAGCGGGGCCTACGAGCAGTACTTC. The whole variable domain, filled in from reference TRBV5-1 and TRBJ2-7, reads KAGVTQTPRYLIKTRGQQVTLSCSPISGHRSVSWYQQTPGQGLQFLFEYFSETQRNKGNFPGRFSGRQFSNSRSEMNVSTLELGDSALYLCASSPRTSGAYEQYFGPGTRLTVT.

On this clone: A much larger clone differs by one base, so this may be a read error. The sample holds other DNA sequences that translate to the same CDR3. The chain carries TRBV4-3 and TRBJ2-5; 8 bases are a match to TRBD2. V gave up 8 bases and J gave up 3 bases; unmatched junction bases: 14. Germline V lookup: CDR1 LGHNA, CDR2 YSLEER. The CDR3 runs 16 residues. The DNA for the CDR3 is TGCGCCAGCTCGGCCTCGGACGGGAGGGCGGAAGAGACCCAGTACTTC. Residues: CASSASDGRAEETQYF.

This chain links TRBV5-1 with TRBJ1-1, with 7 positions matching TRBD1. Germline V gene data show CDR1 as SGHRS and CDR2 as YFSETQ. The CDR3 totals 16 residues. The V and J ends lost 3 bases and 0 bases, in that order; junction bases with no gene match: 8. CDR3 bases: TGCGCCAGCAGCTCTCCGGGGGGACAGATGAACACTGAAGCTTTCTTT. Translation: CASSSPGGQMNTEAFF.

The genes are TRBV4-3 and TRBJ2-7; a weak D match, TRBD1 (5 bases). The CDR3 runs 14 residues. Germline lookup yields CDR1 LGHNA and CDR2 YSLEER. Deletions cut 3 bases from V and 7 bases from J, with 16 bases between. The DNA of the CDR3 is TGCGCCAGCAGCCAGGCCTACACATCAGGGGAGCAGTACTTC. Amino acids: CASSQAYTSGEQYF.

The chain joins TRBV19 to TRBJ2-2, with 7 bases that match TRBD1. With V trimmed by 2 bases and J by 4 bases, 1 base remained unmatched. Looked up from germline, CDR1 is LNHDA and CDR2 is SQIVND (reference sequence). The CDR3 totals 14 residues. CDR3 protein: CASSIRGPTGELFF. CDR3 DNA: TGTGCCAGTAGTATAAGGGGGCCCACCGGGGAGCTGTTTTTT.

A single count supports this clone. This chain connects TRBV5-1 to TRBJ2-7; D unresolved. The CDR3 loop spans 13 amino acids. Looked up from germline, CDR1 is SGHRS and CDR2 is YFSETQ. Trimming shortened V by 0 bases and J by 3 bases, and 7 bases separated the two germline ends. The CDR3 sequence is CASSLGDLYEQYF. DNA for the CDR3: TGCGCCAGCAGCTTGGGTGACCTCTACGAGCAGTACTTC.

This clone has a single count. The V and J genes are TRBV9 and TRBJ2-1; D ambiguous. The V gene lost 0 bases and the J gene lost 5 bases, with 9 bases spanning the gap. CDR1 is SGDLS and CDR2 is YYNGEE in the germline V gene. The CDR3 has 14 residues. DNA of the CDR3: TGTGCCAGCAGCGTAGGGGTAGCAAACAATGAGCAGTTCTTC. Protein: CASSVGVANNEQFF.

V and J are TRBV6-6 and TRBJ1-2; D gene ambiguous. Trimming left V 4 bases short and J 1 base short, with 13 bases between. There are 15 residues in the CDR3. Per the germline V gene, CDR1 is MNHNY and CDR2 is SVGAGI (reference sequence). The CDR3 region is CASSSRRTNNYGYTF. CDR3 sequence (DNA): TGTGCCAGCAGTTCCAGGCGCACAAATAACTATGGCTACACCTTC.

This sequence joins TRBV10-1 and TRBJ2-1; 10 nucleotides agree with TRBD2. V lost 0 bases and J lost 4; bases outside the gene matches: 6. The germline V gene encodes CDR1 WNHNN and CDR2 SYGVQD (reference sequence). CDR3 length equals 17 residues. The CDR3 coding sequence is TGCGCCAGCAGTGAGTCTAGGGGACTAGCGAGTTACAATGAGCAGTTCTTC. This codes for CASSESRGLASYNEQFF.

The V gene is TRBV7-2, the J gene TRBJ2-4; D possibly uses TRBD1 or TRBD2 (7 bases each). V was shortened by 0 bases and J by 1 base, with 16 bases between the two germline ends. Germline values: CDR1 SGHTA, CDR2 FQGNSA. The CDR3 length is 18 residues. CDR3 in DNA: TGTGCCAGCAGCTTAGCGACAGGGAGGGGAGTGGCCAAAAACATTCAGTACTTC. Translated, it gives CASSLATGRGVAKNIQYF.

The chain links TRBV7-8 to TRBJ2-3, with D perhaps matching TRBD2 (6 bases). Trimming removed 1 base from V and 3 bases from J, with 11 bases in between. The CDR3 contains 15 residues. CDR1 and CDR2 (germline): SGHVS, FQNEAQ. The CDR3 region is CASSLGASVTDTQYF. DNA for the CDR3: TGTGCCAGCAGCTTAGGTGCTAGCGTGACAGATACGCAGTATTTT.

This clone was seen a few times. The rearrangement joins TRBV14 to TRBJ2-1; D is ambiguous. V shed 8 bases and J shed 13 bases, with 12 bases lying between them. CDR1 is SGHDN and CDR2 is FVKESK in the germline V gene. The CDR3 loop spans 10 amino acids. Here the CDR3 reads CASGGTVQFF. The DNA for the CDR3 is TGTGCCAGCGGCGGTACGGTACAGTTCTTC.

As concerns this clone: A read error is possible here, since a much larger clone lies one base away. Other nucleotide sequences from this sample produce the same CDR3. This chain uses TRBV5-4 with TRBJ2-7, with D possibly being TRBD1 (6 bases). V dropped 5 bases and J dropped 1 base, with 10 bases sitting between them. The germline gives CDR1 SGHNT, CDR2 YYREEE (reference sequence). The CDR3 is made up of 13 amino acids. The CDR3 nucleotides are TGTGCCAGCAGTCCGGACAGATCCTACGAGCAGTACTTC. Protein sequence: CASSPDRSYEQYF.

The chain employs TRBV5-1 and TRBJ2-7; the D is unclear. Trimming left V 2 bases short and J 5 bases short, with 17 bases between. Germline CDR1 reads SGHRS; CDR2 reads YFSETQ. The CDR3 sequence is 15 residues long. CDR3 sequence: CASSLQTRTVDEQYF. The CDR3 region has the DNA TGCGCCAGCAGCTTACAGACGAGGACGGTGGACGAGCAGTACTTC. Combining the CDR3 with reference TRBV5-1 and TRBJ2-7 gives the whole variable domain KAGVTQTPRYLIKTRGQQVTLSCSPISGHRSVSWYQQTPGQGLQFLFEYFSETQRNKGNFPGRFSGRQFSNSRSEMNVSTLELGDSALYLCASSLQTRTVDEQYFGPGTRLTVT.

The gene calls are TRBV4-3 and TRBJ2-1; TRBD2 matches at 10 bases. Germline lookup yields CDR1 LGHNA and CDR2 YSLEER. The CDR3 length is 18 residues. V dropped 0 bases and J dropped 5; count of bases not matched to a gene: 10. The CDR3 DNA sequence: TGCGCCAGCAGCCAAGATCTCACCGGGACTAGCGTCCACAATGAGCAGTTCTTC. Translation gives CASSQDLTGTSVHNEQFF.

This clone showed up just a few times. The chain carries TRBV7-8 and TRBJ1-2; D is unclear. Per germline, CDR1 SGHVS and CDR2 FQNEAQ. Trimming shortened V by 1 base and J by 4 bases, and 10 bases separated the two germline ends. This CDR3 has 14 residues. The CDR3 spells CASSLGPFPYGYTF. CDR3 in DNA: TGTGCCAGCAGCTTAGGTCCGTTCCCCTATGGCTACACCTTC.

The V gene is TRBV6-5, the J gene TRBJ2-5, with D unresolved. The germline V gene has CDR1 MNHEY and CDR2 SVGAGI. The CDR3 has 16 residues. Trimming shortened V by 0 bases and J by 4 bases, and 15 bases separated the two germline ends. The chain's CDR3 is CASSYSLTLWRETQYF. The DNA of the CDR3 is TGTGCCAGCAGTTACTCGCTAACCCTTTGGCGAGAGACCCAGTACTTC.

The chain uses TRBV4-1 and TRBJ1-4, with D uncertain. The CDR3 extends over 14 amino acids. Germline V gene data show CDR1 as MGHRA and CDR2 as YSYEKL. The V gene lost 1 base and the J gene lost 4 bases, with 7 bases spanning the gap. Here the CDR3 DNA reads TGCGCCAGCAGCCAAGGGGAGGTTAATGAAAAACTGTTTTTT. This translates into CASSQGEVNEKLFF.

This chain joins TRBV28 and TRBJ2-7; 7 bases are a match to TRBD2. The CDR3 spans 16 residues. The germline V gene has CDR1 MDHEN and CDR2 SYDVKM. V lost 6 bases, J lost 4 bases, and 15 bases stayed unmatched. The CDR3 sequence: CASRNPGGGRGYEQYF. In DNA form, the CDR3 reads TGTGCCAGCAGAAATCCTGGGGGAGGGAGGGGATACGAGCAGTACTTC.